Presented here are 28 T cell receptor beta chains from one specimen sequenced in a study of CD8+CD57+ T cells in acquired aplastic anemia. The study profiled TCR beta VDJ and CDR3 using genomic DNA as template. One entry per CDR3 protein, called by TCRdb with MiXCR from the reads. This sample carries approximately 250,000 distinct CDR3 sequences, 65% to 90% of them seen once, and the ten largest clones take around 40%. An expansion of CD8+CD57+ cells by flow cytometry had been shown in patients chosen for sequencing. The sample taken for sequencing was sorted CD4+, CD8+, or CD8+CD57+ T cells (not recorded which) from PBMCs. The source is a human donor with aplastic anemia.

About this clonotype: At one end, the junction sequence differs from germline, possibly due to a read error. The chain links TRBV15 to TRBJ1-5; unclear D gene. Germline V gene sequence: CDR1 LNHNV, CDR2 YYDKDF (reference sequence). This CDR3 has 14 amino acids. Written as DNA, the CDR3 is TGTGCCAGCAGTTACGCCTATAGCAATCACGACCAGTACTTT. This gives the protein CASSYAYSNHDQYF.

In regard to this clonotype: Sequence at one end of the junction differs from germline and may be a read error. The chain employs TRBV7-2 and TRBJ1-6; tentative D call: TRBD1 (5 bases). Germline lookup yields CDR1 SGHTA and CDR2 FQGNSA. This CDR3 comprises 16 residues. CDR3 coding DNA: TGTGCCAGCAGCTTGGGGGAAGGCGCCTATAAGTCACCCCTCCACTTT. Translation: CASSLGEGAYKSPLHF.

As regards this clonotype: Likely a read error: the CDR3 ends without its conserved phenylalanine or tryptophan. Because the CDR3's place on the DNA is in doubt, the DNA is left out and the CDR3 is given as listed by TCRdb. The chain couples TRBV7-9 to TRBJ2-3; the table's D gene call, TRBD1, was not cross checked with the DNA. CDR1 and CDR2 (germline): SEHNR, FQNEAQ (reference sequence). The CDR3 has 13 amino acids, counting both end residues. The CDR3 spells CASGDGGTGKRYS.

The chain carries TRBV29-1 and TRBJ1-1; D remains unclear. Germline CDR1 reads SQVTM; CDR2 reads ANQGSEA. Trimming stripped 7 bases from V and 1 base from J, with 16 bases between. CDR3 length: 14 amino acids. This CDR3 reads CSARSAAWNTEAFF. The CDR3 coding sequence is TGCAGCGCTAGATCAGCAGCTTGGAACACTGAAGCTTTCTTT.

Regarding this clonotype: A read error may account for a junction end that differs from germline. The rearrangement links TRBV7-6 to TRBJ2-3; perhaps TRBD2 as D (6 bases). The germline gives CDR1 SGHVS, CDR2 FNYEAQ. This CDR3 contains 14 residues. The CDR3 DNA is TGTGCCAGCAGCTTAGTACGCGGGGAGCATACTCAGGATTTT. Its translation: CASSLVRGEHTQDF.

As regards this clonotype: Germline and junction disagree at one end, which may indicate a read error. The rearrangement links TRBV7-9 to TRBJ2-3; D could derive from TRBD1 or TRBD2 (6 bases each). This CDR3 has 16 residues. Germline-derived CDR1 and CDR2 are SEHNR and FQNEAQ (reference sequence). The CDR3 coding sequence is TGTGCCAGCAGCCTAGCGACAGGTCATGACACACATACGCAGTATTTT. Translation gives CASSLATGHDTHTQYF.

This clonotype was seen repeatedly, ten times or more. The rearrangement joins TRBV2 to TRBJ2-1; 8 bases map to TRBD2. Germline-derived CDR1 and CDR2 are SNHLY and FYNNEI. Trimming at V came to 1 base and at J to 8 bases, leaving 10 bases not matched to a gene. The CDR3 spans 16 residues. CDR3 nucleotide sequence: TGTGCCAGCAGTGAAGTGGTTAGCGGGGCCTTCGATGAGCAGTTCTTC. Its translation is CASSEVVSGAFDEQFF.

This clonotype was seen once. An end of the junction does not agree with germline; a read error may underlie this. The J gene is TRBJ1-1, the V gene TRBV2; weak D call: TRBD1 (6 bases). Germline CDR1 and CDR2: SNHLY and FYNNEI. The CDR3 extends over 15 amino acids. CDR3: CARRWGGGRTDKQYF. In nucleotides, the CDR3 is TGTGCCCGCAGATGGGGCGGGGGGCGCACAGATAAGCAGTACTTT. Variable domain in full (rest from reference TRBV2 and TRBJ1-1): EPEVTQTPSHQVTQMGQEVILRCVPISNHLYFYWYRQILGQKVEFLVSFYNNEISEKSEIFDDQFSVERPDGSNFTLKIRSTKLEDSAMYFCARRWGGGRTDKQYFGQGTRLTVV.

V and J are TRBV24-1 and TRBJ2-7; maybe TRBD1 (6 bases). The germline V gene encodes CDR1 KGHDR and CDR2 SFDVKD. V lost 9 bases and J 3 bases, leaving 14 bases between the germline ends. The CDR3 has 13 amino acids. CDR3 DNA sequence: TGTGCCACCTGGGCAGGGGCGAGCTACGAGCAGTACTTC. Protein sequence: CATWAGASYEQYF.

V gene TRBV2 combines with J gene TRBJ2-5, with D uncertain. Trimming took off 10 bases at V and 3 bases at J, with 18 bases between the two ends. Germline lookup yields CDR1 SNHLY and CDR2 FYNNEI. The CDR3 runs to 14 residues. CDR3 loop: CATSNGSEEETQYF. The CDR3 nucleotides are TGTGCCACCAGCAACGGCAGCGAGGAAGAGACCCAGTACTTC.

The V gene is TRBV2, the J gene TRBJ2-7; tentative D call: TRBD2 (6 bases). V was shortened by 3 bases and J by 9 bases, with 18 bases between the two germline ends. This CDR3 contains 14 residues. Looked up from germline, CDR1 is SNHLY and CDR2 is FYNNEI. CDR3 sequence reads: CASSDGGIPEPQYV. DNA of the CDR3: TGTGCCAGCAGTGATGGGGGGATCCCTGAGCCGCAGTACGTC.

Details on this clonotype: The DNA is omitted, as the CDR3 cannot be located on it reliably, and the CDR3 follows TCRdb's listing. This chain connects TRBV7-3 to TRBJ1-2; the table's D call, TRBD1, has no DNA check behind it. The length of the CDR3 is 15 amino acids, counting both ends. Germline lookup yields CDR1 SGHTA and CDR2 FQGTGA. The CDR3 sequence is CASSWGPGAKDAHTF.

The J gene is TRBJ2-1, the V gene TRBV4-1; D unclear. Germline loops: CDR1 MGHRA, CDR2 YSYEKL. V was cut by 2 bases and J by 7 bases, with 12 bases left in between. This CDR3 contains 14 residues. The CDR3 bases are TGCGCCAGCAGCCAATATGGGAATCTTAATGAGCAGTTCTTC. As protein: CASSQYGNLNEQFF.

The V call is TRBV7-8, the J call TRBJ1-2, with D possibly TRBD1 on 5 matching bases. The germline CDR1 and CDR2 sequences are SGHVS and FQNEAQ. V lost 0 bases and J lost 9, with 20 bases in between. The CDR3 is 16 amino acids. As DNA, the CDR3 is TGTGCCAGCAGCTTAGCGGGGGACCGCCTCGTGCATTGCTACACCTTC. Translation: CASSLAGDRLVHCYTF.

On this clonotype: Mismatch with germline at one junction end may stem from a read error. The CDR3 reads CASSLATSRRANEQFF. The CDR3 DNA reads as TGTGCCAGCAGTTTAGCGACAAGCCGGAGGGCAAATGAGCAGTTCTTC. This rearrangement joins TRBV7-8 to TRBJ2-1; the D gene is possibly TRBD2 (6 bases). Looked up from germline, CDR1 is SGHVS and CDR2 is FQNEAQ. The CDR3 totals 16 residues.

This clonotype was picked up a small number of times. J is TRBJ2-7 and V is TRBV2; D is possibly TRBD2 (5 bases). Germline V lookup: CDR1 SNHLY, CDR2 FYNNEI. CDR3 length: 13 residues. The V gene lost 2 bases and the J gene lost 8 bases, with 13 bases spanning the gap. The CDR3 nucleotides are TGTGCCAGCAGTGAAAAGTGGGAGACGAAGCAGTACTTC. Its protein product is CASSEKWETKQYF.

The genes are TRBV7-3 and TRBJ2-1; 8 bases align to TRBD2. Germline lookup yields CDR1 SGHTA and CDR2 FQGTGA. Unmatched junction bases numbered 21, after V lost 11 bases and J lost 9 bases. This CDR3 is built from 16 residues. The CDR3 DNA reads as TGTGCCTGCTGCACCCGGGGAGCGGGGGAAGTTGGTGAGCAGTTCTTC. Translated, it gives CACCTRGAGEVGEQFF.

A word on this clonotype: Lacking the conserved final phenylalanine or tryptophan, this CDR3 likely reflects a read error. No DNA is shown, since the ends of the CDR3 on it are uncertain; the CDR3 is the one TCRdb lists. The rearrangement joins TRBV2 to TRBJ2-7; the table's D call of TRBD1 was not tested on the DNA. CDR1 and CDR2 (germline): SNHLY, FYNNEI. The CDR3 region is 15 residues in length, termini included. The CDR3 is CASSDGGGLEQVFDL.

In regard to this clonotype: Since the CDR3 does not end with the conserved phenylalanine or tryptophan, this likely comes from a read error. It is unclear where the CDR3 begins or ends on the DNA, so no DNA is shown, and the CDR3 is as TCRdb lists it. This chain joins TRBV9 and TRBJ2-2. The CDR3 is 12 residues long, ends included. From germline, CDR1 is SGDLS and CDR2 YYNGEE. The CDR3 reads CASSLVPGELCI.

This chain connects TRBV9 to TRBJ1-2; D is ambiguous. The CDR3 loop spans 16 amino acids. V lost 2 bases and J 7 bases, leaving 21 bases between the germline ends. The germline CDR1 and CDR2 sequences are SGDLS and YYNGEE. This CDR3 reads CASSVEWDRHVFGYTF. CDR3 in DNA: TGTGCCAGCAGCGTGGAGTGGGATAGGCACGTATTTGGCTACACCTTC.

The J gene is TRBJ2-3, the V gene TRBV5-1, with no clear D. The germline V and J ends were trimmed by 3 bases and 4 bases, with 9 bases remaining between them. The length of the CDR3 is 13 residues. Germline assignment: CDR1 SGHRS and CDR2 YFSETQ. CDR3 in amino acids: CASSYGPADTQYF. CDR3 DNA: TGCGCCAGCAGCTACGGACCAGCAGATACGCAGTATTTT.

This clonotype was found a few times. At one end the junction does not follow the germline gene, possibly because of a read error. J is TRBJ1-2 and V is TRBV19, with TRBD1 matching 7 bases. This CDR3 is 13 amino acids long. Germline values: CDR1 LNHDA, CDR2 SQIVND (reference sequence). This CDR3 is CASSSRQGGGYTF. The CDR3 coding sequence is TGTGCCAGTAGTTCACGACAGGGAGGTGGCTACACCTTT.

In the case of this clonotype: Germline is not matched at one junction end, which may reflect a read error. This rearrangement joins TRBV2 to TRBJ2-4; tentative D call: TRBD2 (5 bases). The CDR3 covers 12 residues. Germline-derived CDR1 and CDR2 are SNHLY and FYNNEI. For the CDR3, the DNA is TGTGCCAGCGGAGCAGCCGGGAACTATCAGCACTTC. The encoded protein is CASGAAGNYQHF.

A note on this clonotype: At one end, the junction sequence differs from germline, possibly due to a read error. The genes are TRBV9 and TRBJ2-3; 11 positions agree with TRBD2. The CDR3 is made up of 14 amino acids. Germline CDR1 reads SGDLS; CDR2 reads YYNGEE. Here the CDR3 reads CASSLAGGANTEDF. CDR3 DNA sequence: TGTGCCAGCAGTTTAGCGGGAGGGGCGAACACGGAAGATTTT.

The chain joins TRBV7-2 to TRBJ1-6; D gene ambiguous. This CDR3 has 15 amino acids. CDR1 and CDR2 (germline): SGHTA, FQGNSA. Trimming stripped 0 bases from V and 19 bases from J, with 22 bases between. CDR3 loop: CASSLAGGPDTPFHF. The CDR3 DNA is TGTGCCAGCAGCTTAGCCGGAGGTCCCGATACGCCGTTTCACTTT. The full variable domain, in which reference TRBV7-2 and TRBJ1-6 provide the parts outside the CDR3, is GAGVSQSPSNKVTEKGKDVELRCDPISGHTALYWYRQSLGQGLEFLIYFQGNSAPDKSGLPSDRFSAERTGGSVSTLTIQRTQQEDSAVYLCASSLAGGPDTPFHFGNGTRLTVT.

Comments on this clonotype: The germline gene is not matched at one end of the junction; a read error may be the cause. V gene TRBV19 combines with J gene TRBJ1-6; maybe TRBD1 (6 bases). Germline V lookup: CDR1 LNHDA, CDR2 SQIVND (reference sequence). The CDR3 spans 16 residues. CDR3 nucleotide sequence: TGTGCCAGTAGTATACCAGGGGAATCCTACAATGAACCGCTCCTCTTT. Amino acids: CASSIPGESYNEPLLF.

As concerns this clonotype: A read error may account for a junction end that differs from germline. The rearrangement links TRBV2 to TRBJ2-4; D unclear. The germline CDR1 and CDR2 sequences are SNHLY and FYNNEI. There are 12 residues in the CDR3. The chain's CDR3 is CASSDGGNLQQF. In DNA form, the CDR3 reads TGTGCCAGCAGTGATGGTGGGAACCTTCAGCAGTTC.

This rearrangement joins TRBV5-4 to TRBJ2-7, with D possibly matching TRBD2 (5 bases). CDR1 and CDR2 from the germline V gene are SGHNT and YYREEE (reference sequence). The CDR3 is 15 residues long. Between the trimmed V and J ends, which lost 2 bases and 0 bases, there was a span of 12 bases. The DNA for the CDR3 is TGTGCCAGCAGCTTTACTAGAGGTCTCTCCTACGAGCAGTACTTC. This gives the protein CASSFTRGLSYEQYF.